Included here is one TCR beta chain sequence, with context. Its specific antigen is unknown. Per-base qualities were not stored, and no clone one base away is much larger. The trial excluded patients who had a history of autoimmune disease or who were on systemic immunosuppression. Peripheral blood for TCR sequencing was collected from all dose cohorts at baseline, on cycle 4 day 1, and on cycle 7 day 1. Samples were obtained from an open-label, multicenter, first-in-human phase I dose-escalation trial of ivuxolimab. Adults with locally advanced or metastatic melanoma, renal cell carcinoma, hepatocellular carcinoma or head and neck squamous cell carcinoma were enrolled in the trial. Before TCR sequencing, CD4+ and CD8+ T cells were separately sorted from peripheral blood. To sequence the TCRbeta CDR3 region, genomic DNA was isolated from the sorted cells. The immunoSEQ Assay was used to sequence the TCRbeta CDR3 regions. In TCRdb, the immuneACCESS table is reduced to in-frame sequences with V and J assigned. These tables do not hold every clone; where another copy was compared, an unresolved V gene accounts for under half, and the others remain unexplained. The sample contains 34,000 or so clones, roughly 76% of them found a single time. In total, the top ten clones hold 15% to 20% of the sample.

This sample was included in a study of OX40 agonist ivuxolimab in advanced cancers. Study-wide context: Ivuxolimab, which targeted the costimulatory receptor OX40 (CD134), was an agonistic, fully human IgG2 monoclonal antibody. Intravenous ivuxolimab was administered to patients every 2 weeks at six dose levels: 0.01, 0.1, 0.3, 1.5, 3 and 10 mg/kg. Of the roughly 51 dose-escalation patients, hepatocellular carcinoma was present in about 20, melanoma in roughly 15, renal cell carcinoma in 9 and head and neck cancer in 9. The dose-escalation cohort was roughly 80% male with a mean age of roughly 60 years, ranging from roughly 23 to 90. Patients were allowed to have had prior anti-PD-1, anti-PD-L1 or anti-CTLA-4 therapy, and more than 35% of the dose-escalation patients had been treated with checkpoint inhibitors. Three dose-escalation patients achieved partial responses, one with hepatocellular carcinoma and two with cutaneous melanoma. Peripheral TCRbeta sequencing was intended to test whether TCR sequence diversity was altered and clonal T-cell expansion was caused by ivuxolimab. The paper describes the monotherapy dose-escalation part (N = 52 patients) of the phase I trial of ivuxolimab.

The paper's findings and limits, for the study overall: In partial responders in the 0.1-3.0 mg/kg groups, normalized peripheral clonal expansion was found to be among the lowest, especially among CD8+ T cells. Clonal expansion of both CD4+ and CD8+ blood T cells was observed from baseline to week 6 at doses 0.1 to 3.0 mg/kg. After ivuxolimab, expanded clones were on average more numerous among CD8+ T cells than among CD4+ T cells. Low levels of normalized T-cell clonal expansion were also seen in some patients who did not respond. The antigen specificity of the peripheral T cells that underwent clonal expansion was not determined.

According to the germline V gene (reference sequence), CDR1 reads LNHDA and CDR2 reads SQIVND. The CDR3 covers 14 residues, taking in both the cysteine and the phenylalanine. The read is trimmed to its CDR3 DNA, 42 bases read in frame from base 1. The V end gives up 6 bases and the J end 5 bases, leaving 4 bases in the junction not matched to a gene. Sequenced material: CD4+ or CD8+ T cells sorted from blood, taken in a trial of the OX40 agonist ivuxolimab. The rearrangement combines TRBV19 with TRBJ2-5, with 12 middle bases fitting TRBD1. This TCR came from an adult with an advanced solid tumor such as melanoma, head and neck, liver or kidney cancer. The nucleotides read TGTGCCAGTAGCGCAGGGACAGGGGGCGAGACCCAGTACTTC. Its protein reads: CASSAGTGGETQYF.